Each of the 25 T cell receptor beta chains below was sequenced from the same sample in a study of CD8 T cells in Susac syndrome. An amount of RNA that ranged from roughly 0.45 to 1 ug was reverse transcribed with random hexamers. MiXCR, applied by TCRdb to the immunoSEQ multiplex PCR reads, yields one record per CDR3 protein. The data hold about 190,000 distinct CDR3 sequences, with 95% observed a single time. The sequenced sample consisted of CD8+ T cells from PBMCs. The source is a human donor with Susac syndrome.

This chain links TRBV14 with TRBJ2-6; D gene uncertain. V was shortened by 2 bases and J by 2 bases, with 7 bases between the two germline ends. Germline CDR1 and CDR2: SGHDN and FVKESK. This CDR3 region has 15 residues. As DNA, the CDR3 is TGTGCCAGCAGCCAATTCGGCACTGGGGCCAACGTCCTGACTTTC. Amino acids: CASSQFGTGANVLTF.

The chain employs TRBV23-1 and TRBJ2-7, with 9 nucleotides matching TRBD2. TRBV23-1 is known as an ORF, though its function is uncertain. The length of the CDR3 is 15 residues. Trimming cost V 3 bases and J 2 bases; bases outside gene matches: 5. The CDR3 region has the DNA TGCGCCAGCAGTCATAGCGGGAGACCGGCCTACGAGCAGTACTTC. It is translated as CASSHSGRPAYEQYF.

The CDR3 coding sequence is TGCGCCAGCAGCTTGGGTCGACAGGGGGCCACAGATACGCAGTATTTT. Amino acid sequence: CASSLGRQGATDTQYF. J is TRBJ2-3 and V is TRBV5-1, with 10 bases fitting TRBD1. The CDR3 extends over 16 amino acids. The V segment lost 0 bases and the J segment 2 bases; nucleotides outside the gene matches: 3. Germline V gene lookup returns CDR1 SGHRS and CDR2 YFSETQ.

The chain employs TRBV5-1 and TRBJ2-1; D not certain. Germline CDR1 SGHRS, CDR2 YFSETQ. CDR3 length: 15 residues. The V gene lost 0 bases and the J gene lost 0 bases, with 7 bases spanning the gap. CDR3 amino acids: CASSLGGFSYNEQFF. CDR3 coding DNA: TGCGCCAGCAGCTTGGGGGGATTCTCCTACAATGAGCAGTTCTTC.

The chain uses TRBV5-1 and TRBJ2-5; D possibly uses TRBD1 or TRBD2 (5 bases each). Trimming left V 8 bases short and J 0 bases short, with 14 bases between. CDR3 length equals 14 residues. CDR1 SGHRS and CDR2 YFSETQ come from the germline V gene. Here the CDR3 reads CASFVEGHQETQYF. CDR3 in DNA: TGCGCCAGTTTTGTCGAGGGACACCAAGAGACCCAGTACTTC.

This chain joins TRBV7-9 and TRBJ1-1; the D is unclear. The CDR3 is 15 residues long. The germline V gene encodes CDR1 SEHNR and CDR2 FQNEAQ (reference sequence). V gave up 5 bases and J gave up 1 base, with 14 bases separating them. The CDR3 sequence is CASSQFRTENTEAFF. The DNA of the CDR3 is TGTGCCAGCAGCCAATTTAGGACGGAGAACACTGAAGCTTTCTTT. The whole variable domain, remainder taken from reference TRBV7-9 and TRBJ1-1, is DTGVSQNPRHKITKRGQNVTFRCDPISEHNRLYWYRQTLGQGPEFLTYFQNEAQLEKSRLLSDRFSAERPKGSFSTLEIQRTEQGDSAMYLCASSQFRTENTEAFFGQGTRLTVV.

The rearrangement joins TRBV4-1 to TRBJ1-1; D ambiguous. V was trimmed by 0 bases and J by 4 bases, leaving 12 bases between them. Germline CDR1 and CDR2: MGHRA and YSYEKL. The CDR3 covers 15 residues. CDR3: CASSQESPAITEAFF. The CDR3 coding sequence is TGCGCCAGCAGCCAAGAAAGTCCGGCTATCACTGAAGCTTTCTTT.

This clonotype was detected only once. This chain connects TRBV20-1 to TRBJ2-1; D is unresolved. The CDR3 contains 15 residues. V lost 0 bases, J lost 0 bases, and 9 bases lay in between. Germline values: CDR1 DFQATT, CDR2 SNEGSKA (reference sequence). CDR3 DNA sequence: TGCAGTGCTAGAGAGGTCGGCGGCTCCTACAATGAGCAGTTCTTC. This gives the protein CSAREVGGSYNEQFF.

The rearrangement uses TRBV20-1 and TRBJ1-5; D gene ambiguous. The CDR3 is 12 amino acids. V was clipped by 4 bases and J by 7 bases, with 11 bases between them. Germline V lookup: CDR1 DFQATT, CDR2 SNEGSKA (reference sequence). CDR3 sequence: CSAISGGQPQHF. The CDR3 DNA is TGCAGTGCTATCTCGGGTGGGCAGCCCCAGCATTTT.

In DNA, the CDR3 is TGTGCCTGGAGCACCGGGACAGAAAATTCACCCCTCCACTTT. Residues: CAWSTGTENSPLHF. The V and J genes are TRBV30 and TRBJ1-6; TRBD1 matches at 7 bases. CDR1 is GTSNPN, CDR2 SVGIG, per germline (reference sequence). The junction had 6 bases not matched to a gene; V was cut back by 3 bases and J by 7 bases. The length of the CDR3 is 14 residues.

This sequence joins TRBV12-3 or TRBV12-4 and TRBJ1-3; D unresolved. The CDR3 sequence is 15 residues long. Trimming stripped 5 bases from V and 5 bases from J, with 16 bases between. The CDR3: CASSAPEGVRNTIYF. The CDR3 DNA reads TGTGCCAGCAGTGCCCCAGAGGGAGTGAGAAACACCATATATTTT.

This rearrangement joins TRBV27 to TRBJ1-2, with D unclear. V shed 8 bases and J shed 4 bases, with 20 bases lying between them. Looked up from germline, CDR1 is MNHEY and CDR2 is SMNVEV (reference sequence). This CDR3 region has 15 residues. CDR3 region: CASSSLDLLFYGYTF. The DNA of the CDR3 is TGTGCCAGCTCTTCTTTGGACCTCCTTTTCTATGGCTACACCTTC.

The chain links TRBV9 to TRBJ1-3; possible D gene TRBD1, 6 bases. The CDR3 sequence is 15 residues long. The V gene's germline CDR1 is SGDLS and CDR2 YYNGEE. V was pared by 2 bases and J by 1 base, with 10 bases between. In DNA form, the CDR3 reads TGTGCCAGCAGCGTGGGGGGGCCGTCTGGAAACACCATATATTTT. Protein: CASSVGGPSGNTIYF.

The chain couples TRBV19 to TRBJ1-5; D remains unclear. Per the germline V gene, CDR1 is LNHDA and CDR2 is SQIVND (reference sequence). Trimming took 5 bases from V and 4 from J, leaving 15 bases between them. CDR3 length equals 15 residues. The CDR3 DNA follows: TGTGCCAGTAGTCCGGACGCTGAACCGAATCAGCCCCAGCATTTT. It codes for CASSPDAEPNQPQHF.

The rearrangement joins TRBV5-1 to TRBJ2-1; D is possibly TRBD2 (6 bases). The germline V gene has CDR1 SGHRS and CDR2 YFSETQ. The ends were cut back, 0 bases at V and 8 bases at J, with 12 bases in the middle. The CDR3 consists of 14 residues. The CDR3 DNA reads as TGCGCCAGCAGCTTGGCGAGTGGGGACTATGAGCAGTTCTTC. Translated: CASSLASGDYEQFF.

In this sample, this clonotype turned up once. This rearrangement joins TRBV5-6 to TRBJ2-3, with D perhaps TRBD1 or TRBD2 (5 bases each). V was shortened by 4 bases and J by 5 bases, with 20 bases between the two germline ends. The CDR3 loop spans 16 amino acids. Germline V gene sequence: CDR1 SGHDT, CDR2 YYEEEE. The CDR3 nucleotides read TGTGCCAGCAGCGGGGATGGGGCGGGCGGAGTAGATACGCAGTATTTT. This gives the protein CASSGDGAGGVDTQYF.

V usage is TRBV1 and J usage is TRBJ1-2. TRBV1 is a documented pseudogene. The CDR3 covers 14 residues. As DNA, the CDR3 is TGCACCAGCAGCCACGACAGAGGTCGGTATGGCTACACCTTC. This encodes CTSSHDRGRYGYTF.

V gene TRBV4-2 combines with J gene TRBJ1-4; D is unresolved. V was shortened by 1 base and J by 0 bases, with 12 bases between the two germline ends. Germline CDR1 is LGHNA and CDR2 is YNFKEQ. CDR3 size: 17 residues. The CDR3 reads CASSQGSTQATNEKLFF. CDR3 nucleotide sequence: TGTGCCAGCAGCCAAGGAAGCACACAAGCAACTAATGAAAAACTGTTTTTT.

The J gene is TRBJ2-3, the V gene TRBV6-1; no clear D. This CDR3 has 12 amino acids. V was shortened by 3 bases and J by 5 bases, with 6 bases between the two germline ends. Germline CDR1 MNHNS, CDR2 SASEGT. The CDR3: CASSDGRDTQYF. The CDR3 nucleotides read TGTGCCAGCAGTGATGGCAGAGATACGCAGTATTTT.

This clonotype was recorded once. This chain joins TRBV20-1 and TRBJ2-3, with TRBD2 matching 12 bases. CDR3 size: 15 residues. Per germline, CDR1 DFQATT and CDR2 SNEGSKA (reference sequence). V shed 6 bases and J 0 bases; nucleotides not matched to a gene: 4. The CDR3, as DNA: TGCAGTGCCCCGACTAGCGGGGGTAGCACAGATACGCAGTATTTT. This codes for CSAPTSGGSTDTQYF.

The chain joins TRBV19 to TRBJ1-1; D gene uncertain. CDR1 LNHDA and CDR2 SQIVND come from the germline V gene (reference sequence). The CDR3 runs to 13 residues. Between the trimmed V and J ends, which lost 3 bases and 4 bases, there was a span of 9 bases. CDR3 sequence reads: CASSIWGSTEAFF. The DNA of the CDR3 is TGTGCCAGTAGTATCTGGGGTTCCACTGAAGCTTTCTTT.

This chain connects TRBV30 to TRBJ2-7; D tentatively reads TRBD1 or TRBD2 (7 bases each). This CDR3 is built from 13 residues. Germline values: CDR1 GTSNPN, CDR2 SVGIG (reference sequence). V lost 1 base, J lost 7 bases, and 14 bases lay in between. The CDR3 sequence is CAWSGQGGTEQYF. CDR3 DNA sequence: TGTGCCTGGAGTGGGCAGGGGGGGACTGAGCAGTACTTC.

The chain couples TRBV6-1 to TRBJ2-2, with 9 bases lining up with TRBD2. Germline V lookup: CDR1 MNHNS, CDR2 SASEGT. The trim removed 5 bases at V and 6 bases at J, leaving 7 bases unmatched. This CDR3 is 15 amino acids long. CDR3 sequence reads: CASSSGLAFAGELFF. CDR3 DNA: TGTGCCAGCAGTTCGGGACTAGCATTTGCCGGGGAGCTGTTTTTT.

This chain joins TRBV10-2 and TRBJ1-5; maybe TRBD1 (6 bases). With 6 bases removed from V and 7 bases from J, the gap between germline ends came to 16 bases. CDR3 length equals 14 residues. Germline CDR1 WSHSY, CDR2 SAAADI. CDR3 sequence: CASRGQQGEQPQHF. The CDR3 region has the DNA TGCGCCAGCAGGGGTCAACAGGGAGAACAGCCCCAGCATTTT.

CDR3: CRDNRDYGYTF. The DNA for the CDR3 is TGCAGAGATAACAGGGACTATGGCTACACCTTC. This chain uses TRBV20-1 with TRBJ1-2; D perhaps matches TRBD1 (6 bases). This CDR3 region has 11 residues. CDR1 and CDR2 from the germline V gene are DFQATT and SNEGSKA (reference sequence).